One and the same sample provided the 5 T cell receptor beta chains below, sequenced in a study of vaccination effects on CD4 cells after COVID-19. ViraFEST used viral peptide pools to expand antigen-specific CD4+ T cells before sequencing. Researchers isolated CD4+ T cells once around 11 days of culture had elapsed. These receptors are not linked to any known antigen. Sequenced by immunoSEQ multiplex PCR; TCRdb stores in-frame clones only, minus some. This sample has 25,000 to 35,000 clones, with roughly two thirds found just once. This sample comprised CD4+ T cells from PBMCs cultured with HCoV-229E spike peptides, obtained before COVID-19 vaccination. The receptors were sampled from a human donor who received a COVID-19 vaccine.

The chain recombines TRBV12-5 with TRBJ2-1; TRBD1 agrees at 8 bases. Germline CDR1 and CDR2: LGHNT and FRNRAP. Losses at the gene ends were 1 base for V and 5 bases for J; bases not matched to a gene: 7. The CDR3 is 16 residues long. CDR3 DNA sequence: TGTGCTAGTGGTTTGGGGACCGGGACAGGTAACAATGAGCAGTTCTTC. As protein: CASGLGTGTGNNEQFF.

The rearrangement joins TRBV4-2 to TRBJ2-1; 10 bases line up with TRBD1. CDR1 and CDR2 from the germline V gene are LGHNA and YNFKEQ. CDR3 length equals 14 residues. V gave up 3 bases and J gave up 6 bases; unmatched junction bases: 2. This chain's CDR3 is CASSQGTGVNEQFF. In DNA, the CDR3 is TGTGCCAGCAGCCAGGGGACAGGGGTCAATGAGCAGTTCTTC.

This clone was observed a few times. The J gene is TRBJ1-5, the V gene TRBV18; possible D gene TRBD1, 6 bases. The CDR3 has 16 residues. Trimming took 5 bases from V and 1 from J, leaving 15 bases between them. Per the germline V gene, CDR1 is KGHSH and CDR2 is LQKENI. This CDR3 is CASSSRSQGSNQPQHF. Here the CDR3 DNA reads TGTGCCAGCTCATCGCGTTCTCAGGGGAGCAATCAGCCCCAGCATTTT.

This clone has ten or more counts. This chain uses TRBV6-2 or TRBV6-3 with TRBJ2-3; the D gene could be TRBD1 or TRBD2 (5 bases each). CDR1 is MNHEY, CDR2 SVGEGT, per germline. The CDR3 covers 15 residues. Deletions cut 0 bases from V and 1 base from J, with 8 bases between. DNA for the CDR3: TGTGCCAGCAGTTACTCGGGGGTGGGCACAGATACGCAGTATTTT. It specifies CASSYSGVGTDTQYF.

V gene TRBV27 combines with J gene TRBJ2-1; 10 nucleotides align to TRBD2. Germline CDR1 MNHEY, CDR2 SMNVEV (reference sequence). The J segment lost 0 bases and the V segment lost 2 bases, leaving 4 bases of the junction unmatched. The CDR3 extends over 17 amino acids. The CDR3 protein is CASSLSGRASSYNEQFF. DNA for the CDR3: TGTGCCAGCAGTTTAAGCGGGAGGGCCTCCTCCTACAATGAGCAGTTCTTC.